This record concerns one T cell receptor beta chain sequence. The data stem from a study of Ad26.COV2.S vaccination and SARS-CoV-2 variants. CDR1 is MGHDK and CDR2 is SYGVNS in the germline V gene. The germline V and J ends were trimmed by 4 bases and 1 base, with 11 bases remaining between them. The CDR3 totals 15 residues. Sequencing used immunoSEQ multiplex PCR; TCRdb keeps in-frame clones, though not all of them. The sample holds about 350,000 clones, roughly 85% seen once. Sample treatment: around 19 received Ad26.COV2.S at low or high dose, single or two shots; five or six received placebo; per-sample allocation not given. Day 63 after the first vaccine or placebo injection was the time point for sampling.

Here the sequenced sample was peripheral blood, taken in a trial of Ad26.COV2.S vaccine versus placebo. This clonotype was obtained from a person aged 18 to 65 who received the Ad26.COV2.S COVID-19 vaccine or a placebo. The V gene is TRBV25-1, the J gene TRBJ2-1; TRBD2 might be the D (6 bases). The CDR3 reads CASSVPLASYNEQFF. The CDR3 region has the DNA TGTGCCAGCAGTGTCCCGCTAGCGTCCTACAATGAGCAGTTCTTC.